The 27 T cell receptor beta chains reported below all come from one sample, sequenced in a study of monozygotic twins with inflammatory bowel disease (dated by TCRdb to between 2017 and 2020). The receptor library was made with 5' RACE. Reads for this sample came from an Illumina HiSeq 2500. With the reads reprocessed by TCRdb, a single entry stands for each CDR3 protein sequence and no DNA is reported. This sample's clone table shows approximately 210,000 distinct CDR3 sequences. The ten largest clones take up less than 9% of the sample. The sequenced sample consisted of blood. The receptors were sampled from a human donor with ulcerative colitis or Crohn's disease, or a healthy co-twin of an affected twin (not recorded which).

This rearrangement joins TRBV6-5 to TRBJ2-7; TCRdb outputs TRBD1, but without DNA this stays unchecked. CDR3 length: 13 residues. Germline CDR1 MNHEY, CDR2 SVGAGI. CDR3 in amino acids: CASSQDRAYEQYF.

The V gene is TRBV24-1, the J gene TRBJ2-3; TCRdb's D gene call, TRBD1, goes unchecked for lack of DNA. The germline V gene has CDR1 KGHDR and CDR2 SFDVKD. The CDR3 spans 14 residues. The CDR3 here is CATTRTGFSDTQYF.

The rearrangement joins TRBV5-1 to TRBJ1-1; TCRdb names TRBD1, which stays unverified in the absence of DNA. The CDR3 is 14 amino acids. Germline V gene lookup returns CDR1 SGHRS and CDR2 YFSETQ. The CDR3 region is CASSPLSRGTEAFF.

V is TRBV7-9 and J is TRBJ1-1; TCRdb names TRBD1, which stays unverified in the absence of DNA. There are 14 residues in the CDR3. Germline loops: CDR1 SEHNR, CDR2 FQNEAQ (reference sequence). This CDR3 reads CASSLGGLDGEAFF.

V usage is TRBV5-1 and J usage is TRBJ2-7. The CDR3 sequence is 14 residues long. Germline V gene lookup returns CDR1 SGHRS and CDR2 YFSETQ. The CDR3: CASSSGGGSYEQYF.

The rearrangement joins TRBV29-1 to TRBJ2-3; lacking DNA, the TRBD2 call made by TCRdb goes unchecked. Per the germline V gene, CDR1 is SQVTM and CDR2 is ANQGSEA. The CDR3 totals 17 residues. CDR3 in amino acids: CSVGPAGGLTSTDTQYF.

This chain links TRBV10-3 with TRBJ2-7; with no DNA, the TCRdb D assignment of TRBD2 cannot be verified. The germline V gene has CDR1 ENHRY and CDR2 SYGVKD. This CDR3 spans 13 amino acids. CDR3 amino acids: CAIRLAGSYEQYF.

V usage is TRBV6-5 and J usage is TRBJ1-1. CDR1 is MNHEY and CDR2 is SVGAGI in the germline V gene. This CDR3 comprises 13 residues. The CDR3 sequence: CATRPRTNTEAFF.

This chain's CDR3 is CSARQGAMNTEAFF. The chain links TRBV29-1 to TRBJ1-1; TCRdb returns TRBD1, unconfirmable since there is no DNA. Germline assignment: CDR1 SQVTM and CDR2 ANQGSEA. CDR3 length: 14 residues.

This chain's CDR3 is CASSERGPRANVLTF. The chain employs TRBV2 and TRBJ2-6; TCRdb returns TRBD1, unconfirmable since there is no DNA. Germline V lookup: CDR1 SNHLY, CDR2 FYNNEI. The CDR3 length is 15 residues.

The chain recombines TRBV15 with TRBJ2-2; TCRdb picks TRBD1, but there is no DNA to check that call. The CDR3 has 18 residues. Germline assignment: CDR1 LNHNV and CDR2 YYDKDF (reference sequence). This chain's CDR3 is CATSRDPGGQRNTGELFF.

This sequence joins TRBV2 and TRBJ2-3. The CDR3 length is 11 residues. Germline-derived CDR1 and CDR2 are SNHLY and FYNNEI. The CDR3 sequence: CASSISGTQYF.

CDR3 residues: CASFSWGEYYGYTF. The chain uses TRBV6-1 and TRBJ1-2; TCRdb reports TRBD1, a call that lacks DNA to check it against. The CDR3 loop spans 14 amino acids. The germline CDR1 and CDR2 sequences are MNHNS and SASEGT.

The chain's CDR3 is CASSPPGQGFADIQYF. The V call is TRBV7-9, the J call TRBJ2-4; the D call from TCRdb, TRBD1, cannot be confirmed without DNA. Germline CDR1 and CDR2: SEHNR and FQNEAQ (reference sequence). The CDR3 extends over 16 amino acids.

V usage is TRBV10-3 and J usage is TRBJ2-2; there is no DNA to check the TCRdb D call of TRBD1. CDR3 length equals 13 residues. The germline CDR1 and CDR2 sequences are ENHRY and SYGVKD. CDR3 in amino acids: CAISGGQTGELFF.

The V gene is TRBV4-1, the J gene TRBJ1-1. Germline loops: CDR1 MGHRA, CDR2 YSYEKL. CDR3 length: 14 residues. CDR3: CASSERGYPTEAFF.

The genes are TRBV2 and TRBJ1-1. Germline CDR1 and CDR2: SNHLY and FYNNEI. The CDR3 consists of 13 residues. The CDR3 loop is CASQRQPNTEAFF.

This rearrangement joins TRBV10-3 to TRBJ1-1; the TRBD1 assignment by TCRdb is unverifiable without DNA. Germline CDR1 reads ENHRY; CDR2 reads SYGVKD. CDR3 length: 13 amino acids. The CDR3 region is CAISESVGAEAFF.

This rearrangement joins TRBV9 to TRBJ2-1; TCRdb names TRBD2, which stays unverified in the absence of DNA. CDR3 length: 16 residues. Germline CDR1 and CDR2: SGDLS and YYNGEE. The CDR3: CASSPGTSEGRDEQFF.

This CDR3 is CASSSILPTGELFF. J is TRBJ2-2 and V is TRBV7-2. Germline assignment: CDR1 SGHTA and CDR2 FQGNSA. CDR3 length equals 14 residues. Using reference TRBV7-2 and TRBJ2-2 for the parts outside the CDR3, the full variable domain is GAGVSQSPSNKVTEKGKDVELRCDPISGHTALYWYRQSLGQGLEFLIYFQGNSAPDKSGLPSDRFSAERTGGSVSTLTIQRTQQEDSAVYLCASSSILPTGELFFGEGSRLTVL.

V is TRBV4-1 and J is TRBJ2-7. The CDR3 sequence is 16 residues long. The V gene's germline CDR1 is MGHRA and CDR2 YSYEKL. The CDR3 reads CASSQYVLDISYEQYF.

V gene TRBV19 combines with J gene TRBJ1-6; the D call from TCRdb, TRBD1, cannot be confirmed without DNA. This CDR3 is 15 amino acids long. CDR1 and CDR2 from the germline V gene are LNHDA and SQIVND (reference sequence). The CDR3 spells CASSGTGGATSPLHF.

The V call is TRBV20-1, the J call TRBJ2-3; the D call of TRBD2 rests on TCRdb alone, since no DNA is present to check it. In germline, CDR1 is DFQATT, CDR2 SNEGSKA (reference sequence). The CDR3 has 21 amino acids. The CDR3 protein is CSARIDVSFGGEVSYTDTQYF.

The chain joins TRBV6-1 to TRBJ2-5; TCRdb selects TRBD1, and the lack of DNA leaves this call unchecked. Germline CDR1 is MNHNS and CDR2 is SASEGT. The CDR3 has 14 residues. The CDR3 sequence is CASSRGMKGETQYF.

V gene TRBV12-5 combines with J gene TRBJ1-1; TCRdb's assignment of TRBD1 cannot be checked, as there is no DNA. This CDR3 has 13 residues. The germline gives CDR1 LGHNT, CDR2 FRNRAP. The CDR3 protein is CASGIGVGTEAFF.

The rearrangement uses TRBV9 and TRBJ2-2; TCRdb reports TRBD1, a call that lacks DNA to check it against. The CDR3 has 17 residues. Germline CDR1 reads SGDLS; CDR2 reads YYNGEE. The CDR3 is CASSTIGTGWNTGELFF.

The rearrangement links TRBV9 to TRBJ2-1; the TCRdb call, TRBD2, lacks DNA for checking. This CDR3 has 16 amino acids. CDR1 and CDR2 from the germline V gene are SGDLS and YYNGEE. This CDR3 reads CASSVAGTSSYNEQFF.